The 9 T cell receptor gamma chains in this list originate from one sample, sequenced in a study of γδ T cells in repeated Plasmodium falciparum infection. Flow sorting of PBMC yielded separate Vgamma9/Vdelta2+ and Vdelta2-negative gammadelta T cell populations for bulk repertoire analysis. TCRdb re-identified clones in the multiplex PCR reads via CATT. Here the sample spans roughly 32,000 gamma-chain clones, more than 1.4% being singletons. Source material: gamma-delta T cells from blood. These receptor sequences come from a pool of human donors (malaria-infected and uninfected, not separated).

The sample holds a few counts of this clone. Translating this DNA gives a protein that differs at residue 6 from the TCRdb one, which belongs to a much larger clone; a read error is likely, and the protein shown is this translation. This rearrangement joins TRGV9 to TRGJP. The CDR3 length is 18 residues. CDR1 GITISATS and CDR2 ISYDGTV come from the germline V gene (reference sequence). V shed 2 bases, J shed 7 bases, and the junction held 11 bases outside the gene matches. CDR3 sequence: CALWEAIDNELGKKIKVF. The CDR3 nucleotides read TGTGCCTTGTGGGAGGCCATCGACAACGAGTTGGGCAAAAAAATCAAGGTATTT.

CDR3 coding DNA: TGTGCCTTGTGGGAGCCCCCCCCAAGAGTTGGGCAAAAAATCAAGGTATTT. Its translation is CALWEPPPRVGQKIKVF. J is TRGJP and V is TRGV9. The J gene is not listed in TCRdb, so it was assigned here from a DNA match to germline. V lost 3 bases to trimming and J lost 17 bases; unmatched junction nucleotides: 19. Germline V gene sequence: CDR1 GITISATS, CDR2 ISYDGTV (reference sequence). This CDR3 comprises 17 residues.

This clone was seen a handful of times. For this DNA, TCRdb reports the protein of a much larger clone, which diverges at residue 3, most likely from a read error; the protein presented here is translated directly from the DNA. CDR3 residues: CAPWGPVYYKKLF. The CDR3 DNA sequence: TGTGCCCCCTGGGGCCCTGTATATTATAAGAAACTCTTT. This chain connects TRGV8 to TRGJ1 or TRGJ2. The J gene was not available in TCRdb and was assigned here by matching the DNA to germline segments. Germline CDR1 VENAVY, CDR2 YDSYNSRV. There are 13 residues in the CDR3.

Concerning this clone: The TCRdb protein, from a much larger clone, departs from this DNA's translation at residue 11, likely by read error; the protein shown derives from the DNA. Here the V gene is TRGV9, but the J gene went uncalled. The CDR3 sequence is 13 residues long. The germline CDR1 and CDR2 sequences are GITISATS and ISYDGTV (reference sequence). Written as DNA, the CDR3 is TGTGCCTTGTGGGAGGCGGCACATTATAAGATACTCTTT. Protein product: CALWEAAHYKILF.

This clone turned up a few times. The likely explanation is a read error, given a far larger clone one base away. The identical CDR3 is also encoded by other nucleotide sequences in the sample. This CDR3 is CALWEVPKKLF. The CDR3 nucleotides read TGTGCCTTGTGGGAGGTTCCCAAGAAGCTCTTT. The V gene is listed as TRGV9; no J gene was called. CDR3 size: 11 residues. Germline lookup yields CDR1 GITISATS and CDR2 ISYDGTV (reference sequence).

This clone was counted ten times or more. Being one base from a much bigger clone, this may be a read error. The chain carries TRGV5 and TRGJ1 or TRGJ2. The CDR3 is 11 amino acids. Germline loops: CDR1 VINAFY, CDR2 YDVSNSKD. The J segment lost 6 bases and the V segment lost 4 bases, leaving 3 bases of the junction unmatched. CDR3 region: CATWEGYKKLF. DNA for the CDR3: TGTGCCACCTGGGAGGGTTATAAGAAACTCTTT.

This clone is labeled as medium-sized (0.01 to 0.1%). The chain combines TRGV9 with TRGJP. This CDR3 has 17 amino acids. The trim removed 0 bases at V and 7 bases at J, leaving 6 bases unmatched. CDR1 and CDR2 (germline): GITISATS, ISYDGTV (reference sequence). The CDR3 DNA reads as TGTGCCTTGTGGGAGGTGGAGGGGGAGTTGGGCAAAAAAATCAAGGTATTT. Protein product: CALWEVEGELGKKIKVF.

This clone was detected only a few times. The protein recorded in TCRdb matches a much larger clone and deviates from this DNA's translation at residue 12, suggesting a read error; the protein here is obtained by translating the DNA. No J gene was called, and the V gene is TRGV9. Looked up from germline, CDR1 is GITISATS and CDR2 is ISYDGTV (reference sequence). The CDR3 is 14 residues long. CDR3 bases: TGTGCCTTGTGGGAGGTGCAGACGGGGTATAAGGAACTCTTT. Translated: CALWEVQTGYKELF.

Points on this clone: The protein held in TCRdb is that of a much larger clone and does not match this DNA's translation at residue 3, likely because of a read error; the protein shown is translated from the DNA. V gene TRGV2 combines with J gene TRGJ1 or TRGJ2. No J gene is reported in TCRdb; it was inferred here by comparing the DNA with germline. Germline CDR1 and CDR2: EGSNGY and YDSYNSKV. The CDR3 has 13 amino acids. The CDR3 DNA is TGTGCCCCCTGGGATTTCCTTTATTATAAGAAACTCTTT. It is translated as CAPWDFLYYKKLF.